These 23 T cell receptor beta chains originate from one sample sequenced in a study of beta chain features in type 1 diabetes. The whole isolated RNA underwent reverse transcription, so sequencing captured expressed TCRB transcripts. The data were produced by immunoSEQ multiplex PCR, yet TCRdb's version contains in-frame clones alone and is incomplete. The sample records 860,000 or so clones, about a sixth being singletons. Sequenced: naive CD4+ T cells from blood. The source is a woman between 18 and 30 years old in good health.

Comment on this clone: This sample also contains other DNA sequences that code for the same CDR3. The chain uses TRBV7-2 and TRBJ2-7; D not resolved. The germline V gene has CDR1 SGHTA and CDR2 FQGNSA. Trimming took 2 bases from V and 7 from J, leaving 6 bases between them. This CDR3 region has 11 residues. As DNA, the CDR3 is TGTGCCAGCAGCTTACGGCGAGAGCAGTACTTC. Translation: CASSLRREQYF.

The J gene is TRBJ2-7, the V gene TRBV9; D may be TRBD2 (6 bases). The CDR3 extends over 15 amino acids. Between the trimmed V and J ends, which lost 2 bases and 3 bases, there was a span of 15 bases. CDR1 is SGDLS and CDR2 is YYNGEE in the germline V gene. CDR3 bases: TGTGCCAGCAGCGTTCTAGGGGAGGCACACTACGAGCAGTACTTC. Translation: CASSVLGEAHYEQYF.

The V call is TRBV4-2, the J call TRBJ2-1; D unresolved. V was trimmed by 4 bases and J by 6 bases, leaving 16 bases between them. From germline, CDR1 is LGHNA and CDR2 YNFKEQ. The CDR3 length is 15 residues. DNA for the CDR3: TGTGCCAGCAGCCTTGAGGAGCAGCTCGGCAATGAGCAGTTCTTC. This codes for CASSLEEQLGNEQFF.

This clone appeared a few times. CDR3 nucleotide sequence: TGTGCCAGCGGGGGACAGGGGGGCGGCTACACCTTC. As protein: CASGGQGGGYTF. The chain recombines TRBV2 with TRBJ1-2; TRBD1 matches at 11 bases. The CDR3 loop spans 12 amino acids. Germline V gene lookup returns CDR1 SNHLY and CDR2 FYNNEI. The V and J ends lost 8 bases and 8 bases, in that order; junction bases with no gene match: 4.

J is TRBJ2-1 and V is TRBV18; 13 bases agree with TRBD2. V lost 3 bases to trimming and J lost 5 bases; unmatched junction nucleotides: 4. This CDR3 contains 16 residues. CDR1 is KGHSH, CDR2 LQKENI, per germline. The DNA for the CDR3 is TGTGCCAGCTCACCTTTGGGACTAGCGGGGAACAATGAGCAGTTCTTC. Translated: CASSPLGLAGNNEQFF.

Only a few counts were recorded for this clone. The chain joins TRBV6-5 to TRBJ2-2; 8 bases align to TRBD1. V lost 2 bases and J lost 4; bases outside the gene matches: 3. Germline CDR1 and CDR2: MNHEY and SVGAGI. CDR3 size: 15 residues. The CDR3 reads CASSYPGTGTGELFF. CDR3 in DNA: TGTGCCAGCAGTTACCCCGGGACAGGCACCGGGGAGCTGTTTTTT.

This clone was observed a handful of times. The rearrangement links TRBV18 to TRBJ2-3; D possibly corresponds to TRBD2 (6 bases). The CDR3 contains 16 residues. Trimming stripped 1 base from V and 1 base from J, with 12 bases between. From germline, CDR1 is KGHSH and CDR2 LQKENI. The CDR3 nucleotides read TGTGCCAGCTCACCACGACTAGTTCCAGGCACAGATACGCAGTATTTT. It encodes CASSPRLVPGTDTQYF.

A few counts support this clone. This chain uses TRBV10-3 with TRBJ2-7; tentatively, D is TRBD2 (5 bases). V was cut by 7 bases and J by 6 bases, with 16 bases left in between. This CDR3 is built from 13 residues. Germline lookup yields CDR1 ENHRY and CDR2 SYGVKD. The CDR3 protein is CAIKDYSSGEQYF. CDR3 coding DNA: TGTGCCATCAAAGACTACTCCTCGGGCGAGCAGTACTTC.

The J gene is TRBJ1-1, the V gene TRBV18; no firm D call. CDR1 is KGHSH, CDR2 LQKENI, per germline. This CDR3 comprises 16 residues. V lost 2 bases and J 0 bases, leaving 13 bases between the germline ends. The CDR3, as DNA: TGTGCCAGCTCACCATCTATGGGAGGGTTGAACACTGAAGCTTTCTTT. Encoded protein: CASSPSMGGLNTEAFF.

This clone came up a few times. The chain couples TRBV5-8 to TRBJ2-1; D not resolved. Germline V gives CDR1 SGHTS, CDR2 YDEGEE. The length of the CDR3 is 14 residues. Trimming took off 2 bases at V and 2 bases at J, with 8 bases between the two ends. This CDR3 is CASSFDGPYNEQFF. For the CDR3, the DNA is TGTGCCAGCAGCTTTGATGGGCCCTACAATGAGCAGTTCTTC.

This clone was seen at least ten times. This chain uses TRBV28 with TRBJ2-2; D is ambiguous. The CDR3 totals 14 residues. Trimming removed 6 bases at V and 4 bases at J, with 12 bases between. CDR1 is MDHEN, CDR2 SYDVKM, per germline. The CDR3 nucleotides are TGTGCCAGCAGCTCGTCAGCTTCCACCGGGGAGCTGTTTTTT. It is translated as CASSSSASTGELFF.

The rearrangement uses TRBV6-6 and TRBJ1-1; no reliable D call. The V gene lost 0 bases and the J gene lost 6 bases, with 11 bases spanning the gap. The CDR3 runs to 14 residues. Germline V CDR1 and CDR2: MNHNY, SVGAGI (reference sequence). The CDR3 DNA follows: TGTGCCAGCAGTTACTCGTCTAGTACGGCTGAAGCTTTCTTT. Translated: CASSYSSSTAEAFF.

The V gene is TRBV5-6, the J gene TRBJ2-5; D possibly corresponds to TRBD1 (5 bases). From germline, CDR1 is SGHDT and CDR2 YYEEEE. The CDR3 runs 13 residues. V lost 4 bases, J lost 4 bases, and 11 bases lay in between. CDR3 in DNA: TGTGCCAGCAGCCCCAGGGTCACAGAGACCCAGTACTTC. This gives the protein CASSPRVTETQYF.

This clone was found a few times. CDR3 in DNA: TGTGCCAGCAGCTTAACTCGGAATGAGCAGTTCTTC. Translating it yields CASSLTRNEQFF. This chain uses TRBV7-2 with TRBJ2-1; D gene uncertain. The V gene lost 2 bases and the J gene lost 7 bases, with 6 bases spanning the gap. The CDR3 runs to 12 residues. The germline V gene has CDR1 SGHTA and CDR2 FQGNSA.

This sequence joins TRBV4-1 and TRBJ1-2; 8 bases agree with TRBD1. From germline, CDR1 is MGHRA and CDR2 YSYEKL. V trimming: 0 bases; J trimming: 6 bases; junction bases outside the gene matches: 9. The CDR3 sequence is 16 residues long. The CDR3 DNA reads TGCGCCAGCAGCCAAGAAATTGGACAGGGCGCGAATGGCTACACCTTC. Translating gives CASSQEIGQGANGYTF.

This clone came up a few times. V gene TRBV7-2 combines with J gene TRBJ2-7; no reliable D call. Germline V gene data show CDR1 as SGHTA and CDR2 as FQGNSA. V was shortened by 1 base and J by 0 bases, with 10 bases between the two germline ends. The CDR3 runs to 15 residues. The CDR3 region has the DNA TGTGCCAGCAGCTTAGAGCCGATACCCTCCTACGAGCAGTACTTC. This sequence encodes CASSLEPIPSYEQYF.

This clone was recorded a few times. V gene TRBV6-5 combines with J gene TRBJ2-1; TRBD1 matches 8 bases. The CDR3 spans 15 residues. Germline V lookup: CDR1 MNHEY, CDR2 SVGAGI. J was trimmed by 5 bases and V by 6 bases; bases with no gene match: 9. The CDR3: CASRDGQGRDNEQFF. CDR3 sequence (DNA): TGTGCCAGCAGAGATGGACAGGGAAGGGACAATGAGCAGTTCTTC.

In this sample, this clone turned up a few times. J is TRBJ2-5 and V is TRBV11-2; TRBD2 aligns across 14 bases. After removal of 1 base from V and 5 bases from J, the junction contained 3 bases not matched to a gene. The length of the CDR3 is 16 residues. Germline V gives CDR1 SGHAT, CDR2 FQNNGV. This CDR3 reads CASSLAGLAGVETQYF. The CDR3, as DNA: TGTGCCAGCAGCTTAGCGGGACTAGCGGGAGTGGAGACCCAGTACTTC.

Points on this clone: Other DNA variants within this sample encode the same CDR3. Here the CDR3 DNA reads TGTGCCAGCAGCGCCTCTGGGGGCACTAGCGGTGGGGGGCAGGAGACCCAGTACTTC. Translating it yields CASSASGGTSGGGQETQYF. The chain employs TRBV9 and TRBJ2-5; 8 bases agree with TRBD2. Germline trimming cut 3 bases from V and 5 bases from J; bases unmatched to any gene: 21. Germline V gives CDR1 SGDLS, CDR2 YYNGEE. This CDR3 is built from 19 residues.

This chain's CDR3 is CASRDSGLANTGELFF. CDR3 DNA: TGTGCCAGCAGAGACAGCGGGCTAGCGAACACCGGGGAGCTGTTTTTT. This chain links TRBV6-6 with TRBJ2-2; maybe TRBD2 (6 bases). With 6 bases removed from V and 0 bases from J, the gap between germline ends came to 14 bases. This CDR3 is 16 amino acids long. The germline V gene encodes CDR1 MNHNY and CDR2 SVGAGI (reference sequence).

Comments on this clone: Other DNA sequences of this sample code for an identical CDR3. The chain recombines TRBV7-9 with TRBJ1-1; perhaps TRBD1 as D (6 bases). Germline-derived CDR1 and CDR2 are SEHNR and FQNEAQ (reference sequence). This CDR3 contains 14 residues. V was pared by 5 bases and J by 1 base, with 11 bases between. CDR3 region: CASSLQGRNTEAFF. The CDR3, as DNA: TGTGCCAGCAGCCTACAGGGTCGGAACACTGAAGCTTTCTTT. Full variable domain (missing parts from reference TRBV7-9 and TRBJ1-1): DTGVSQNPRHKITKRGQNVTFRCDPISEHNRLYWYRQTLGQGPEFLTYFQNEAQLEKSRLLSDRFSAERPKGSFSTLEIQRTEQGDSAMYLCASSLQGRNTEAFFGQGTRLTVV.

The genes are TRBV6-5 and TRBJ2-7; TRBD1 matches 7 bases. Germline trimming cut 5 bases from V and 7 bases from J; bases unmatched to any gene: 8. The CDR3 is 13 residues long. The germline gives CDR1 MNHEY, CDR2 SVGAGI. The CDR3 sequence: CASSPDRVGEQYF. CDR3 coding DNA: TGTGCCAGCAGTCCCGACAGGGTGGGAGAGCAGTACTTC.

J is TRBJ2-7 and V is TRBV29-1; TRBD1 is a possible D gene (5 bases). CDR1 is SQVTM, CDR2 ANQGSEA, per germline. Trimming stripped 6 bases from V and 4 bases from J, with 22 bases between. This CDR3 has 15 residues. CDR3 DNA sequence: TGCAGCGTCTCCGTTGGGCGTCTGGGGCCGTACGAGCAGTACTTC. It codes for CSVSVGRLGPYEQYF.